A selection of T cell receptor beta chains follows, all from one sample in a study of beta chain features in type 1 diabetes. The repertoire was sequenced with immunoSEQ multiplex PCR; TCRdb's copy has only in-frame clones and lacks some. The profile shows about 240,000 clones, around 26% of them singletons. Sequenced material: central memory CD4+ T cells from blood. Receptors were obtained from a man aged 25 to 45 in good health. Each CDR3 is given with its conserved first and last residue. A D gene is named only where the DNA matches it firmly. For some rows the clone size is stated as once, few or many, or as a class when expanded; others skip it.

j_call: TRBJ1-5; clone_size: -; d_call: -; v_call: TRBV7-2; cdr3_nt: TGTGCCAGCAGCTCATGGTCTGATCAGCCCCAGCATTTT; cdr3_aa: CASSSWSDQPQHF
j_call: TRBJ2-4; clone_size: -; d_call: TRBD2; v_call: TRBV20-1; cdr3_nt: TGCAGTGCTGCTGGGGGGGTCATTCAGTACTTC; cdr3_aa: CSAAGGVIQYF
j_call: TRBJ1-5; clone_size: few; d_call: TRBD1; v_call: TRBV4-2; cdr3_nt: TGTGCCAGCAGCCAAGCAGGACAGGATCAGCCCCAGCATTTT; cdr3_aa: CASSQAGQDQPQHF
j_call: TRBJ2-7; clone_size: -; d_call: -; v_call: TRBV19; cdr3_nt: TGTGCCAGTAGTAGCCGGGACGGGTACTACGAGCAGTACTTC; cdr3_aa: CASSSRDGYYEQYF
j_call: TRBJ2-5; clone_size: -; d_call: -; v_call: TRBV30; cdr3_nt: TGTGCCTGGAGTGCACGGAGGGAGACCCAGTACTTC; cdr3_aa: CAWSARRETQYF
j_call: TRBJ2-6; clone_size: -; d_call: TRBD1; v_call: TRBV29-1; cdr3_nt: TGCAGCGTTGCGGACAGGGGGTCTGGGGCCAACGTCCTGACTTTC; cdr3_aa: CSVADRGSGANVLTF
j_call: TRBJ1-4; clone_size: -; d_call: TRBD1; v_call: TRBV7-9; cdr3_nt: TGTGCCAGCAGCCAACTCCAGGGGGTTGATGAAAAACTGTTTTTT; cdr3_aa: CASSQLQGVDEKLFF
j_call: TRBJ2-7; clone_size: few; d_call: -; v_call: TRBV7-2; cdr3_nt: TGTGCCAGCACCTCCGCTCCAGGGGAGCAGTACTTC; cdr3_aa: CASTSAPGEQYF
j_call: TRBJ2-3; clone_size: few; d_call: -; v_call: TRBV2; cdr3_nt: TGTGCCAGCAGTGCGGTTAGCGGAACAGATACGCAGTATTTT; cdr3_aa: CASSAVSGTDTQYF
j_call: TRBJ2-1; clone_size: many; d_call: -; v_call: TRBV6-4; cdr3_nt: TGTGCCAGCAGTGACAGGTTAGGTGAGCAGTTCTTC; cdr3_aa: CASSDRLGEQFF
j_call: TRBJ1-3; clone_size: -; d_call: -; v_call: TRBV5-1; cdr3_nt: TGCGCCAGCAGCTTAAATCGGGACACCATATATTTT; cdr3_aa: CASSLNRDTIYF
j_call: TRBJ1-1; clone_size: few; d_call: -; v_call: TRBV30; cdr3_nt: TGTGCCTTTACAGGGAGGCGAGGCACTGAAGCTTTCTTT; cdr3_aa: CAFTGRRGTEAFF
j_call: TRBJ1-2; clone_size: few; d_call: -; v_call: TRBV30; cdr3_nt: TGTGCCTGGAGTCCAGGGAGTTATGGCTACACCTTC; cdr3_aa: CAWSPGSYGYTF
j_call: TRBJ2-5; clone_size: -; d_call: -; v_call: TRBV9; cdr3_nt: TGTGCCAGCAGCGTTTCCGGGGCCGGGGAGACCCAGTACTTC; cdr3_aa: CASSVSGAGETQYF
j_call: TRBJ2-5; clone_size: few; d_call: -; v_call: TRBV29-1; cdr3_nt: TGCAGCGTTGTTACTAACCTATTTGGGGAGACCCAGTACTTC; cdr3_aa: CSVVTNLFGETQYF
j_call: TRBJ2-6; clone_size: -; d_call: -; v_call: TRBV29-1; cdr3_nt: TGCAGCGTACGAATTTCTGGGGCCAACGTCCTGACTTTC; cdr3_aa: CSVRISGANVLTF
j_call: TRBJ2-1; clone_size: -; d_call: -; v_call: TRBV27; cdr3_nt: TGTGCCAGCAGGTGGACTGTCAATGAGCAGTTCTTC; cdr3_aa: CASRWTVNEQFF
j_call: TRBJ2-3; clone_size: -; d_call: -; v_call: TRBV2; cdr3_nt: TGTGCCAGCAGTGCCCGCCTAGACACAGATACGCAGTATTTT; cdr3_aa: CASSARLDTDTQYF
j_call: TRBJ2-5; clone_size: many; d_call: TRBD2; v_call: TRBV7-2; cdr3_nt: TGTGCCAGCAGCTTAGTGCGGGGGACAGAGACCCAGTACTTC; cdr3_aa: CASSLVRGTETQYF
j_call: TRBJ2-6; clone_size: -; d_call: -; v_call: TRBV7-2; cdr3_nt: TGTGCCAGCAGCTTTCGTATCGGCAGGGCCTCAGGTGGGGCCAACGTCCTGACTTTC; cdr3_aa: CASSFRIGRASGGANVLTF
j_call: TRBJ2-7; clone_size: -; d_call: -; v_call: TRBV28; cdr3_nt: TGTGCCAGCAGTCCTCCCAGCTACCTCGAGCAGTACTTC; cdr3_aa: CASSPPSYLEQYF
j_call: TRBJ2-1; clone_size: few; d_call: -; v_call: TRBV10-3; cdr3_nt: TGTGCCATCAGGACCGAAAGCGGGCTCGGGCAGTTCTTC; cdr3_aa: CAIRTESGLGQFF
j_call: TRBJ2-5; clone_size: few; d_call: -; v_call: TRBV7-2; cdr3_nt: TGTGCCAGCAGCTTACGTAATCGGGAGACCCAGTACTTC; cdr3_aa: CASSLRNRETQYF
j_call: TRBJ1-1; clone_size: few; d_call: TRBD1; v_call: TRBV29-1; cdr3_nt: TGCAGCGGGGGACAGGGGGCATTGGGCACTGAAGCTTTCTTT; cdr3_aa: CSGGQGALGTEAFF
j_call: TRBJ2-7; clone_size: -; d_call: -; v_call: TRBV7-2; cdr3_nt: TGTGCCAGCAGCTTAGGAGTCGGCATCTCGACCTACGAGCAGTACTTC; cdr3_aa: CASSLGVGISTYEQYF
j_call: TRBJ1-3; clone_size: -; d_call: -; v_call: TRBV30; cdr3_nt: TGTGCCTGGAGTGGGACTTTCTCTGGAAACACCATATATTTT; cdr3_aa: CAWSGTFSGNTIYF
j_call: TRBJ2-1; clone_size: -; d_call: TRBD2; v_call: TRBV27; cdr3_nt: TGTGCCAGCAGTCCACCGGGACTAGCGGGGGGTGGGAATGAGCAGTTCTTC; cdr3_aa: CASSPPGLAGGGNEQFF
j_call: TRBJ2-1; clone_size: few; d_call: -; v_call: TRBV5-1; cdr3_nt: TGCGCCAGCAGCTTGACTGCCGGGGTCTCCTACAATGAGCAGTTCTTC; cdr3_aa: CASSLTAGVSYNEQFF
j_call: TRBJ2-1; clone_size: many; d_call: TRBD2; v_call: TRBV30; cdr3_nt: TGTGCCTGGACGGCCCATAGCGGGAGGGCACGGGAGCAGTTCTTC; cdr3_aa: CAWTAHSGRAREQFF
j_call: TRBJ1-2; clone_size: -; d_call: TRBD1; v_call: TRBV7-6; cdr3_nt: TGTGCCAGCAGCTTAGAGGGACAGGGAACAGGGGGCTACACCTTC; cdr3_aa: CASSLEGQGTGGYTF
j_call: TRBJ2-1; clone_size: -; d_call: -; v_call: TRBV5-4; cdr3_nt: TGTGCCAGCAGCTCCCCGGGGGCTGAAGCTCACAATGAGCAGTTCTTC; cdr3_aa: CASSSPGAEAHNEQFF
j_call: TRBJ2-1; clone_size: -; d_call: -; v_call: TRBV5-1; cdr3_nt: TGCGCCAGCAGCTTGGAGGTCAACTACAATGAGCAGTTCTTC; cdr3_aa: CASSLEVNYNEQFF
j_call: TRBJ2-1; clone_size: few; d_call: TRBD2; v_call: TRBV7-7; cdr3_nt: TGTGCCAGCAGCTTAGGAGCGGGAGGGTACAATGAGCAGTTCTTC; cdr3_aa: CASSLGAGGYNEQFF
j_call: TRBJ2-1; clone_size: once; d_call: -; v_call: TRBV6-5; cdr3_nt: TGTGCCAGCAGAACGGGTAGCTCCTACAATGAGCAGTTCTTC; cdr3_aa: CASRTGSSYNEQFF
j_call: TRBJ1-1; clone_size: -; d_call: -; v_call: TRBV14; cdr3_nt: TGTGCCAGCAGGGAGCAGACTAACACTGAAGCTTTCTTT; cdr3_aa: CASREQTNTEAFF
j_call: TRBJ1-1; clone_size: few; d_call: TRBD1; v_call: TRBV2; cdr3_nt: TGTGCCACCGCGGGACAGGGGAACACTGAAGCTTTCTTT; cdr3_aa: CATAGQGNTEAFF
j_call: TRBJ2-4; clone_size: -; d_call: TRBD1; v_call: TRBV7-9; cdr3_nt: TGTGCCATCCAAGGACAGGGTGTTGGCAAAAACATTCAGTACTTC; cdr3_aa: CAIQGQGVGKNIQYF
j_call: TRBJ1-2; clone_size: -; d_call: -; v_call: TRBV25-1; cdr3_nt: TGTGCCAGCAGTGAAGGTGTGGCGGGGGGCTATGGCTACACCTTC; cdr3_aa: CASSEGVAGGYGYTF
j_call: TRBJ2-7; clone_size: -; d_call: TRBD2; v_call: TRBV7-2; cdr3_nt: TGTGCCAGCAGCTCTACGCGGGGGTACGAGCAGTACTTC; cdr3_aa: CASSSTRGYEQYF
j_call: TRBJ2-1; clone_size: -; d_call: TRBD2; v_call: TRBV11-2; cdr3_nt: TGTGCCAGCCACGGACTAGCGGCCTACAATGAGCAGTTCTTC; cdr3_aa: CASHGLAAYNEQFF
j_call: TRBJ2-4; clone_size: -; d_call: TRBD2; v_call: TRBV5-6; cdr3_nt: TGTGCCAGCAGCTTGGAACTAGCGGGAGCCAAAAACATTCAGTACTTC; cdr3_aa: CASSLELAGAKNIQYF
j_call: TRBJ2-1; clone_size: few; d_call: TRBD1; v_call: TRBV19; cdr3_nt: TGTGCCAGTAGTGTCTATACGGGACAGGGGACTGAGCAGTTCTTC; cdr3_aa: CASSVYTGQGTEQFF
j_call: TRBJ2-2; clone_size: -; d_call: TRBD2; v_call: TRBV29-1; cdr3_nt: TGCAGCGTTAGCCCTAGCGGGAGTTGGGGCGGGGAGCTGTTTTTT; cdr3_aa: CSVSPSGSWGGELFF
j_call: TRBJ1-2; clone_size: few; d_call: -; v_call: TRBV29-1; cdr3_nt: TGCAGCGTTGAAGATTGGTCTGGGAAAGGCTACACCTTC; cdr3_aa: CSVEDWSGKGYTF
j_call: TRBJ2-1; clone_size: few; d_call: -; v_call: TRBV7-9; cdr3_nt: TGTGCCAGCAGCTTAACTAGCAGTTCACGTTACAATGAGCAGTTCTTC; cdr3_aa: CASSLTSSSRYNEQFF
j_call: TRBJ1-6; clone_size: -; d_call: -; v_call: TRBV19; cdr3_nt: TGTGCCAGTAGCTCACAGGGTATAGCTGGGAATTCACCCCTCCACTTT; cdr3_aa: CASSSQGIAGNSPLHF
j_call: TRBJ2-3; clone_size: -; d_call: -; v_call: TRBV7-2; cdr3_nt: TGTGCCAGCAGCTGGGTATCAGATACGCAGTATTTT; cdr3_aa: CASSWVSDTQYF
j_call: TRBJ1-6; clone_size: -; d_call: -; v_call: TRBV19; cdr3_nt: TGTGCCAGTAGTATCCGGGGCGCGGATTCACCCCTCCACTTT; cdr3_aa: CASSIRGADSPLHF
j_call: TRBJ2-1; clone_size: -; d_call: TRBD2; v_call: TRBV18; cdr3_nt: TGTGCCAGCTCACCAAGGACTAGCGGGAGGCATGAGCAGTTCTTC; cdr3_aa: CASSPRTSGRHEQFF
j_call: TRBJ2-3; clone_size: -; d_call: -; v_call: TRBV27; cdr3_nt: TGTGCCAGCAGTCCGCCTCCCAGTGTTGGGGGCCGGGATACGCAGTATTTT; cdr3_aa: CASSPPPSVGGRDTQYF
j_call: TRBJ2-1; clone_size: once; d_call: -; v_call: TRBV5-1; cdr3_nt: TGCGCCAGCAGCTTGAGCCTACGGGACAATGAGCAGTTCTTC; cdr3_aa: CASSLSLRDNEQFF
j_call: TRBJ2-1; clone_size: few; d_call: TRBD2; v_call: TRBV15; cdr3_nt: TGTGCCACCAGCAGAGGGGGGGGGTCCTACAATGAGCAGTTCTTC; cdr3_aa: CATSRGGGSYNEQFF
j_call: TRBJ2-3; clone_size: -; d_call: -; v_call: TRBV7-8; cdr3_nt: TGTGCCAGCGGCCGGGACACCAGCACAGATACGCAGTATTTT; cdr3_aa: CASGRDTSTDTQYF
j_call: TRBJ2-5; clone_size: -; d_call: TRBD2; v_call: TRBV2; cdr3_nt: TGTGCCAGCCTCCGCGGGGGGGAGACCCAGTACTTC; cdr3_aa: CASLRGGETQYF
j_call: TRBJ1-1; clone_size: few; d_call: -; v_call: TRBV7-8; cdr3_nt: TGTGCCAGCAGCCCCCCCCGGGGAAACACTGAAGCTTTCTTT; cdr3_aa: CASSPPRGNTEAFF
j_call: TRBJ2-1; clone_size: -; d_call: -; v_call: TRBV5-1; cdr3_nt: TGCGCCAGCAGCTTGGCCACGAGCTCCTACAATGAGCAGTTCTTC; cdr3_aa: CASSLATSSYNEQFF
j_call: TRBJ2-3; clone_size: many; d_call: -; v_call: TRBV7-2; cdr3_nt: TGTGCCAGCAGCTTAGGGCGGTACCTTAGCACAGATACGCAGTATTTT; cdr3_aa: CASSLGRYLSTDTQYF
j_call: TRBJ1-1; clone_size: -; d_call: -; v_call: TRBV18; cdr3_nt: TGTGCCAGCTCACCATTAGGGACGGCGGAAGCTTTCTTT; cdr3_aa: CASSPLGTAEAFF
j_call: TRBJ2-3; clone_size: -; d_call: -; v_call: TRBV5-1; cdr3_nt: TGCGCCAGCAGCGCCCTGGATACGCAGTATTTT; cdr3_aa: CASSALDTQYF